The clone carrying this T cell receptor (beta chain) was observed at least ten times. Its antigen is unidentified. This CDR3 contains 14 residues. CDR1 and CDR2 from the germline V gene are SGHRS and YFSETQ. V lost 4 bases, J lost 7 bases, and 14 bases lay in between. This sample was included in a study of T-cell reconstitution after alpha-beta-depleted transplantation in children. Whole-study results and caveats: Surviving recipient T cells and intrathymic progenitors accounted for some patients' high TCRbeta diversity at day 60.

The library targeted TCRbeta and was prepared with unique molecular identifiers. TCRdb ran MiXCR on the PCR reads and lists one entry per CDR3 protein. The sample includes 200,000 to 250,000 distinct CDR3 sequences, less than 9% of them seen just once. The material was PBMCs, mostly from graft donor cells, obtained 180 days after TCRalphabeta/CD19-depleted stem cell transplant. This clonotype was obtained from a male patient between 10 and 17 years old who had a stem cell transplant for acute lymphoblastic leukemia, so the T cells may come from the graft donor. The chain employs TRBV5-1 and TRBJ1-4, with no clear D. CDR3 nucleotide sequence: TGCGCCAGCAGCCGCAGGTCCGAGGGTGAAAAACTGTTTTTT. This sequence encodes CASSRRSEGEKLFF.